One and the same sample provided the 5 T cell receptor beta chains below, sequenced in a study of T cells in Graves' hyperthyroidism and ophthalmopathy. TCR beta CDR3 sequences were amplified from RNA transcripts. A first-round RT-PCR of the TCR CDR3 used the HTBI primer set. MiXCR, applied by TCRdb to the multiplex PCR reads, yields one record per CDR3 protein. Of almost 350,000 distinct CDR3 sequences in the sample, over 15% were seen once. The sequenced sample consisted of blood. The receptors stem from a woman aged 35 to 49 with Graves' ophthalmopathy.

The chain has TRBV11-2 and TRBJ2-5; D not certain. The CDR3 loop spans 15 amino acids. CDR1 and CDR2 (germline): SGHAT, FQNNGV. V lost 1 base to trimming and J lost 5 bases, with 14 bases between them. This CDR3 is CASSLGRTPKETQYF. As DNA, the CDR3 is TGTGCCAGCAGCTTAGGAAGAACTCCCAAGGAGACCCAGTACTTC. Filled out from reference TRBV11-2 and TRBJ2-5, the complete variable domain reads EAGVAQSPRYKIIEKRQSVAFWCNPISGHATLYWYQQILGQGPKLLIQFQNNGVVDDSQLPKDRFSAERLKGVDSTLKIQPAKLEDSAVYLCASSLGRTPKETQYFGPGTRLLVL.

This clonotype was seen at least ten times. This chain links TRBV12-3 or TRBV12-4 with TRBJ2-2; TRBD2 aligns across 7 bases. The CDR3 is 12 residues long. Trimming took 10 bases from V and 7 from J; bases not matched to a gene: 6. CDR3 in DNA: TGTGCCACCCAAAGCGGGAACGGGGAGCTGTTTTTT. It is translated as CATQSGNGELFF.

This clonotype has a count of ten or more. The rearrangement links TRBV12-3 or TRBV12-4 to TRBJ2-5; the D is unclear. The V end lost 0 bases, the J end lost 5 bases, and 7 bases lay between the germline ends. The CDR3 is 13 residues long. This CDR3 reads CASSLAGIETQYF. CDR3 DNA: TGTGCCAGCAGTTTAGCGGGAATTGAGACCCAGTACTTC.

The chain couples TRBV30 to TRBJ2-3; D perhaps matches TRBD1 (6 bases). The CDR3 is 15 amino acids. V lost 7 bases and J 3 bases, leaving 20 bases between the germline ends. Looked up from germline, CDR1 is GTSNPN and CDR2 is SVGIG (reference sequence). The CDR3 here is CAYTSIQGFTDTQYF. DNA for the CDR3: TGTGCCTACACCTCCATACAGGGTTTTACAGATACGCAGTATTTT.

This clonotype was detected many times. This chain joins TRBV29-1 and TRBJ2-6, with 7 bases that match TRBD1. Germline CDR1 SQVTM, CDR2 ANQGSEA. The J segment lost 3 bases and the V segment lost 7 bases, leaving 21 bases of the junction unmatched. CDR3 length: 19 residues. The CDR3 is CSALAEGAAPVNGANVLTF. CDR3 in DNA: TGCAGCGCGTTGGCCGAGGGGGCAGCCCCCGTGAATGGGGCCAACGTCCTGACTTTC.